This paragraph covers one TCR beta chain sequence. J lost 5 bases, V lost 5 bases, and 12 bases had no gene match. This CDR3 comprises 16 residues. Germline V lookup: CDR1 SGHTA, CDR2 FQGTGA. TCRdb's table, derived via immunoSEQ multiplex PCR, lists solely in-frame clones and lacks some. The sample carries around 2.5 million clones, more than 85% recorded once. The sample belongs to a study of shared clonotypes between healthy human individuals. The rearrangement uses TRBV7-3 and TRBJ2-1; 7 bases are shared with TRBD2. The TCR sequence derives from a man aged 18 to 29 in good health. Some clones in this sample may be carry-over from other donors' samples. What was sequenced was naive CD4+ T cells from PBMCs. Subset reported: CD45RA+ positively selected. The CDR3: CASSHRLASFDNEQFF. CDR3 bases: TGTGCCAGCAGCCACCGACTAGCAAGTTTCGACAATGAGCAGTTCTTC.